The clone carrying this TCR beta chain was seen a handful of times. Antigen specificity is unknown. The sample is drawn from a study of T-cell reconstitution after alpha-beta-depleted transplantation in children. Findings and limits, study-wide: Newly generated T cells supplied most T-cell counts and diversity one year post-transplant. Surviving recipient T cells and thymic progenitors accounted for the high day-60 TCRbeta diversity observed in some patients. Reports say that about two months after transplant, the alpha-beta T cells came out of several hundred graft clones that had expanded.

Unique molecular identifiers were incorporated during preparation of the TCRbeta library. TCRdb independently ran MiXCR on the PCR reads; one entry per CDR3 protein. The data contain about 580,000 distinct CDR3 sequences, about 23% of them seen just once; the ten biggest clones take up 14%. With 1 base clipped from V and 5 bases from J, the junction kept 4 bases outside the gene matches. The CDR3 loop spans 16 amino acids. V is TRBV12-3 or TRBV12-4 and J is TRBJ2-3, with 12 bases matching TRBD1. The sequencing used PBMCs, mostly from graft donor cells, collected 360 days after TCRalphabeta/CD19-depleted stem cell transplant. This TCR was sampled from a boy under two years old who had a stem cell transplant for acute myeloid leukemia, so the T cells may come from the graft donor. The CDR3 sequence: CASSLGDRGRGDTQYF. As DNA, the CDR3 is TGTGCCAGCAGTTTAGGGGACAGGGGGCGCGGAGATACGCAGTATTTT.